This T cell receptor beta chain was identified in a study of OX40 agonist ivuxolimab in advanced cancers. Germline values: CDR1 KGHSH, CDR2 LQKENI. Trimming took 3 bases from V and 5 from J; bases not matched to a gene: 5. The CDR3 consists of 15 residues. Sequencing was performed with immunoSEQ multiplex PCR; in TCRdb, only in-frame clones are kept and a portion is missing. The data show about 63,000 clones, around 91% seen once. The rearrangement uses TRBV18 and TRBJ2-7; 12 positions agree with TRBD2. Sequenced here: CD4+ or CD8+ T cells sorted from blood, sampled in a trial of the OX40 agonist ivuxolimab. The TCR was taken from an adult with an advanced solid tumor such as melanoma, head and neck, liver or kidney cancer. CDR3 bases: TGTGCCAGCTCACCCCGACTAGCGGGAGCAGACGAGCAGTACTTC. Protein: CASSPRLAGADEQYF. Full variable domain (outside the CDR3, taken from reference TRBV18 and TRBJ2-7): NAGVMQNPRHLVRRRGQEARLRCSPMKGHSHVYWYRQLPEEGLKFMVYLQKENIIDESGMPKERFSAEFPKEGPSILRIQQVVRGDSAAYFCASSPRLAGADEQYFGPGTRLTVT.